The 15 T cell receptor beta chains below come from one sample, sequenced in a study of blood T cells in healthy people across ages. Together with a sample-barcoded 5' primer, a J-beta primer mix was included in a second PCR lasting roughly 6 to 12 cycles. TCRdb re-called the 5' RACE reads through MiXCR, storing one row per CDR3 protein. Among about 1.8 million distinct CDR3 sequences listed, around 50% were seen once. Source material: blood. All receptors come from a woman between 35 and 50 years old in good health.

This chain uses TRBV29-1 with TRBJ1-1, with 12 bases lining up with TRBD1. Germline values: CDR1 SQVTM, CDR2 ANQGSEA. This CDR3 spans 12 amino acids. Trimming cost V 7 bases and J 12 bases; bases outside gene matches: 9. The CDR3 DNA is TGCAGCGCAACGGGACAGGGGGCGATGACTTTCTTT. It translates to CSATGQGAMTFF.

With respect to this clonotype: Germline and junction disagree at one end, which may indicate a read error. The genes are TRBV15 and TRBJ2-5, with D tentatively TRBD1 or TRBD2 (5 bases each). This CDR3 contains 15 residues. CDR1 is LNHNV and CDR2 is YYDKDF in the germline V gene (reference sequence). CDR3 sequence reads: CTTGREGPYVETQYF. CDR3 DNA sequence: TGTACCACCGGCAGAGAGGGGCCCTACGTAGAGACCCAGTACTTC. Full variable domain (rest looked up from reference TRBV15 and TRBJ2-5): DAMVIQNPRYQVTQFGKPVTLSCSQTLNHNVMYWYQQKSSQAPKLLFHYYDKDFNNEADTPDNFQSRRPNTSFCFLDIRSPGLGDTAMYLCTTGREGPYVETQYFGPGTRLLVL.

This clonotype was seen a handful of times. This chain connects TRBV20-1 to TRBJ2-3; tentative D call: TRBD1 (6 bases). The CDR3 is 18 residues long. From germline, CDR1 is DFQATT and CDR2 SNEGSKA (reference sequence). The CDR3 is CSALGELRGKLSTDTQYF. The CDR3 region has the DNA TGCTCAGCTCTAGGGGAACTGAGGGGGAAACTTTCCACAGATACGCAGTATTTT.

V and J are TRBV28 and TRBJ1-2, with TRBD1 as a possible D gene (5 bases). The CDR3 has 15 amino acids. The V and J ends lost 6 bases and 4 bases respectively, with 18 bases between them. Germline values: CDR1 MDHEN, CDR2 SYDVKM. The CDR3 nucleotides read TGTGCCAGCAGAGGGGACGCGGTGGGAGGCTATGGCTACACCTTC. Translated: CASRGDAVGGYGYTF.

The chain combines TRBV9 with TRBJ2-7; D unclear. Germline V CDR1 and CDR2: SGDLS, YYNGEE. The V and J ends lost 2 bases and 5 bases respectively, with 11 bases between them. The CDR3 consists of 13 residues. The CDR3 sequence is CASSVSLSNEQYF. The CDR3 nucleotides read TGTGCCAGCAGCGTCTCCCTTTCGAACGAGCAGTACTTC.

The chain joins TRBV11-2 to TRBJ2-3; possibly TRBD2 for D (6 bases). V lost 3 bases and J lost 5, with 21 bases in between. The V gene's germline CDR1 is SGHAT and CDR2 FQNNGV. The CDR3 is made up of 17 amino acids. The CDR3: CASSLGSASARGDTQYF. The CDR3 DNA is TGTGCCAGCAGCTTGGGATCAGCTAGCGCCCGCGGAGATACGCAGTATTTT.

This rearrangement joins TRBV27 to TRBJ2-7; D is uncertain. V lost 3 bases, J lost 3 bases, and 9 bases lay in between. Germline values: CDR1 MNHEY, CDR2 SMNVEV (reference sequence). The CDR3 totals 13 residues. The CDR3 DNA is TGTGCCAGCAGTTTCAAGAGGAACTACGAGCAGTACTTC. This codes for CASSFKRNYEQYF.

A remark on this clonotype: With a much larger clone just one base away, this may be a read error. The chain is built from TRBV7-2 and TRBJ2-5, with 8 bases fitting TRBD2. The CDR3 is 14 residues long. Germline CDR1 reads SGHTA; CDR2 reads FQGNSA. CDR3 bases: TGTGCCAGCAGCGAATCTAGCGGGCAAGAGACCCGGTACTTC. Amino acid sequence: CASSESSGQETRYF.

In this sample, this clonotype turned up a few times. CDR3 region: CASSVPAQGAWTDTQYF. As DNA, the CDR3 is TGTGCCAGCAGCGTACCTGCACAGGGGGCTTGGACAGATACGCAGTATTTT. The V gene is TRBV5-5, the J gene TRBJ2-3; 9 positions match TRBD1. Germline CDR1 and CDR2: SGHKS and YYEKEE (reference sequence). With V trimmed by 4 bases and J by 3 bases, 12 bases remained unmatched. The CDR3 is 17 residues long.

The chain carries TRBV7-6 and TRBJ2-1; 7 bases line up with TRBD2. V lost 3 bases, J lost 6 bases, and 5 bases stayed unmatched. The CDR3 has 14 residues. Germline V CDR1 and CDR2: SGHVS, FNYEAQ. CDR3 nucleotide sequence: TGTGCCAGCAGCTTTCCGGGACTACTCAATGAGCAGTTCTTC. This translates into CASSFPGLLNEQFF.

On this clonotype: This may come from a read error, since a much larger clone is one base off. The chain recombines TRBV28 with TRBJ2-7; the D gene is possibly TRBD2 (6 bases). The V gene's germline CDR1 is MDHEN and CDR2 SYDVKM. The CDR3 consists of 14 residues. The CDR3 reads CASSLTGLSYEQNF. CDR3 nucleotide sequence: TGTGCCAGCAGTTTAACGGGACTCTCTTACGAGCAGAACTTC.

This clonotype was found a few times. The CDR3 protein is CASSVSSGGNNEQFF. For the CDR3, the DNA is TGTGCCAGCAGCGTATCCAGCGGGGGGAACAATGAGCAGTTCTTC. This sequence joins TRBV9 and TRBJ2-1; 9 positions agree with TRBD2. The CDR3 runs 15 residues. V shed 1 base, J shed 5 bases, and the junction held 4 bases outside the gene matches. Germline loops: CDR1 SGDLS, CDR2 YYNGEE.

This sequence joins TRBV28 and TRBJ2-3; 7 bases line up with TRBD2. Trimming took 5 bases from V and 6 from J; bases not matched to a gene: 5. Per germline, CDR1 MDHEN and CDR2 SYDVKM. The CDR3 covers 13 residues. The DNA for the CDR3 is TGTGCCAGCAGTGTTGTGACTAGCGATACGCAGTATTTT. Its translation: CASSVVTSDTQYF.

This chain joins TRBV7-9 and TRBJ1-4; D is uncertain. From germline, CDR1 is SEHNR and CDR2 FQNEAQ (reference sequence). The CDR3 covers 13 residues. Trimming pared 6 bases from V and 5 bases from J, leaving 10 bases between. CDR3: CASRDGSNEKLFF. CDR3 DNA: TGTGCCAGCAGGGACGGTTCGAATGAAAAACTGTTTTTT.

The V call is TRBV7-2, the J call TRBJ1-2; 8 nucleotides align to TRBD1. There are 14 residues in the CDR3. The ends lost 5 bases at V and 8 bases at J; junction bases unmatched: 10. Germline CDR1 reads SGHTA; CDR2 reads FQGNSA. CDR3 loop: CASSARTGYSGYTF. Written as DNA, the CDR3 is TGTGCCAGCAGCGCCCGGACAGGGTATAGCGGCTACACCTTC.